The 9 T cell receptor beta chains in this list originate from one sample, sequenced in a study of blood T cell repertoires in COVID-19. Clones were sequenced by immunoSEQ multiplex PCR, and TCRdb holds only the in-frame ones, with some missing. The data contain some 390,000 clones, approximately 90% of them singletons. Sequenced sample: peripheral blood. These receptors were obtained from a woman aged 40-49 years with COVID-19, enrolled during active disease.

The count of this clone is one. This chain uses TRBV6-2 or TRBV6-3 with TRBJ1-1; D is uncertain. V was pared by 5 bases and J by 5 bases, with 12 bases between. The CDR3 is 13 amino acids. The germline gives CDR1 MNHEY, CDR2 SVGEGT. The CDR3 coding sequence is TGTGCCAGCAGTCAAACTCCCCGGACTGAAGCTTTCTTT. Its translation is CASSQTPRTEAFF.

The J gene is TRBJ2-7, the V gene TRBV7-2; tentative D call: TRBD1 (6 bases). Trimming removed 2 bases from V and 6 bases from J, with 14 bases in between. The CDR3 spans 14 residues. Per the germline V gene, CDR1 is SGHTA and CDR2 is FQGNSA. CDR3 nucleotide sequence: TGTGCCAGCAGCTTAATTACAGGGATAGGCGAGCAGTACTTC. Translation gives CASSLITGIGEQYF.

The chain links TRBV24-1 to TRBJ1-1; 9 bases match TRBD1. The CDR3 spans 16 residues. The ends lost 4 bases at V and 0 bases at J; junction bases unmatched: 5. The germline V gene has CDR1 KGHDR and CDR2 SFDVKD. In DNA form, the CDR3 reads TGTGCCACCAGTGACCGTGGACAGGGGTTGAACACTGAAGCTTTCTTT. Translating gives CATSDRGQGLNTEAFF.

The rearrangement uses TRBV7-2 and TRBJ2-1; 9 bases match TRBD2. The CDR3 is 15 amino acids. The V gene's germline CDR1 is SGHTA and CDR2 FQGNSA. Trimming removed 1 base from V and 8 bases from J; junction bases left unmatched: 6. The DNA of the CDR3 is TGTGCCAGCAGCTTAGGGCTAGCGGGGACTTATGAGCAGTTCTTC. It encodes CASSLGLAGTYEQFF.

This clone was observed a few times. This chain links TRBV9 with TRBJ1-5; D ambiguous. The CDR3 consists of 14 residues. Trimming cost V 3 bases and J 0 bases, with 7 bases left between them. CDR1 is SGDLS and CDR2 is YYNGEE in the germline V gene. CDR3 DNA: TGTGCCAGCAGCGCCTCAGATAGCAATCAGCCCCAGCATTTT. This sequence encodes CASSASDSNQPQHF.

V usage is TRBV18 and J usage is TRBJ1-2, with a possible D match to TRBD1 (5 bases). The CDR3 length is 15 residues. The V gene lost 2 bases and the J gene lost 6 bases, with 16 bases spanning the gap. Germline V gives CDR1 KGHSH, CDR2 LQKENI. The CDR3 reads CASSPKDKLWDGYTF. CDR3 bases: TGTGCCAGCTCACCAAAGGACAAGTTGTGGGATGGCTACACCTTC.

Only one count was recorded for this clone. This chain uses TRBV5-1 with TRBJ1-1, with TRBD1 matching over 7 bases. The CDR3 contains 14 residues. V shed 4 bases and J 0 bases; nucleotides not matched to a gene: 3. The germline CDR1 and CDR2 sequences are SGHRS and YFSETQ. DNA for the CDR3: TGCGCCAGCAGCAGGGGGACAGTGAACACTGAAGCTTTCTTT. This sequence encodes CASSRGTVNTEAFF.

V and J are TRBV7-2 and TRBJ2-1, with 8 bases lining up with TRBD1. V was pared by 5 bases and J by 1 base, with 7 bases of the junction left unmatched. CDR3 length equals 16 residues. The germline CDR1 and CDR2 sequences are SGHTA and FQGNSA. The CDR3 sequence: CASSAGQGKSYNEQFF. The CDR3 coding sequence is TGTGCCAGCAGCGCTGGACAGGGAAAATCCTACAATGAGCAGTTCTTC.

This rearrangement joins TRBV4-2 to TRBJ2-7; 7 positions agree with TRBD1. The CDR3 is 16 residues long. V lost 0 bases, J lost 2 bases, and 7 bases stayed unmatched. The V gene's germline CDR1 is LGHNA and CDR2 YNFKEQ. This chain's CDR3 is CASSQDTGARTYEQYF. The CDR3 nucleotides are TGTGCCAGCAGCCAAGACACAGGGGCCAGAACCTACGAGCAGTACTTC.